The sequence of this T cell receptor (beta chain) was determined in a study of Ad26.COV2.S vaccination and SARS-CoV-2 variants. The table came from immunoSEQ multiplex PCR; TCRdb's copy has only in-frame clones and leaves some out. The sample includes more than 300,000 clones, 85% to 90% of them seen just once. On this clone: What it recognizes is unknown.

The CDR3 length is 13 residues. Trimming left V 4 bases short and J 5 bases short, with 6 bases between. The germline V gene encodes CDR1 SEHNR and CDR2 FQNEAQ (reference sequence). Regarding treatment: about 20 received Ad26.COV2.S at low or high dose, single or two shots; about 5 received placebo; per-sample allocation not given. The study sampled participants on day 63 after the first vaccine or placebo injection. Expression of Wuhan-strain SARS-CoV-2 spike came from the Ad26 vector that formed the vaccine. Whole-study findings and limits: Vaccine and placebo recipients had similar non-spike TCR breadth.

Material: peripheral blood, obtained in a trial of Ad26.COV2.S vaccine versus placebo. The chain is built from TRBV7-9 and TRBJ1-6; D remains unclear. The TCR comes from a person between 18 and 65 years old who received the Ad26.COV2.S COVID-19 vaccine or a placebo. The CDR3 nucleotides are TGTGCCAGCAGCTCCACTAATAATTCACCCCTCCACTTT. It codes for CASSSTNNSPLHF.